Listed below are T cell receptor beta chains from one sample, sequenced in a study of radiotherapy plus CTLA-4 blockade in lung cancer. Some clones are missing from TCRdb's copy, which holds only in-frame ones; the method was immunoSEQ multiplex PCR. The profile shows around 130,000 clones, 70% to 90% of them singletons. This sample comprised peripheral blood, obtained from a patient treated with radiotherapy plus ipilimumab. These receptors were taken from a human donor with non-small cell lung cancer that progressed on radiotherapy plus ipilimumab. Both conserved end residues are part of each CDR3. The order of the fields is V gene, clone size, D gene, J gene, CDR3 protein, CDR3 DNA. A D gene is named only where the DNA matches it firmly. Clone size is stated in some rows and not others, as once, few, many or a class when expanded.

V gene: TRBV11-2
clone size: -
D gene: -
J gene: TRBJ2-5
CDR3 protein: CASSLAGRAETQYF
CDR3 DNA: TGTGCCAGCAGCTTAGCGGGCAGGGCGGAGACCCAGTACTTC

V gene: TRBV11-2
clone size: -
D gene: -
J gene: TRBJ2-7
CDR3 protein: CASSLDVRAYEQYF
CDR3 DNA: TGTGCCAGCAGCTTAGATGTGCGCGCCTACGAGCAGTACTTC

V gene: TRBV14
clone size: -
D gene: TRBD2
J gene: TRBJ2-7
CDR3 protein: CASSQGELAGLYYEQYF
CDR3 DNA: TGTGCCAGCAGCCAAGGAGAACTAGCGGGTTTGTATTACGAGCAGTACTTC

V gene: TRBV27
clone size: -
D gene: -
J gene: TRBJ2-7
CDR3 protein: CASSILGPAAKAEQYF
CDR3 DNA: TGTGCCAGCAGTATACTAGGCCCAGCGGCTAAGGCCGAGCAGTACTTC

V gene: TRBV5-6
clone size: -
D gene: -
J gene: TRBJ1-5
CDR3 protein: CASSLAKGPSNQPQHF
CDR3 DNA: TGTGCCAGCAGCTTGGCCAAGGGACCTAGCAATCAGCCCCAGCATTTT

V gene: TRBV6-5
clone size: -
D gene: -
J gene: TRBJ1-2
CDR3 protein: CASSPNRNYGYTF
CDR3 DNA: TGTGCCAGCAGCCCCAACAGGAACTATGGCTACACCTTC

V gene: TRBV23-1
clone size: -
D gene: -
J gene: TRBJ2-7
CDR3 protein: CASSQFRGVCEQYF
CDR3 DNA: TGCGCCAGCAGTCAATTCAGGGGCGTATGCGAGCAGTACTTC

V gene: TRBV7-9
clone size: -
D gene: TRBD1
J gene: TRBJ1-1
CDR3 protein: CASSPGQGGWNTEAFF
CDR3 DNA: TGTGCCAGCAGCCCGGGACAGGGAGGGTGGAACACTGAAGCTTTCTTT

V gene: TRBV7-9
clone size: -
D gene: -
J gene: TRBJ1-1
CDR3 protein: CASSWDTNTEAFF
CDR3 DNA: TGTGCCAGCAGCTGGGACACGAACACTGAAGCTTTCTTT

V gene: TRBV6-5
clone size: -
D gene: TRBD2
J gene: TRBJ2-1
CDR3 protein: CASGGTSGGNNEQFF
CDR3 DNA: TGTGCCAGCGGGGGGACTAGCGGGGGAAACAATGAGCAGTTCTTC

V gene: TRBV4-1
clone size: few
D gene: TRBD2
J gene: TRBJ2-7
CDR3 protein: CASSQREAGGTPPYEQYF
CDR3 DNA: TGCGCCAGCAGCCAGAGAGAAGCGGGAGGGACCCCGCCCTACGAGCAGTACTTC

V gene: TRBV18
clone size: once
D gene: TRBD1
J gene: TRBJ2-2
CDR3 protein: CASSLNRGQNTGELFF
CDR3 DNA: TGTGCCAGCTCACTAAACAGGGGTCAGAACACCGGGGAGCTGTTTTTT

V gene: TRBV27
clone size: once
D gene: TRBD1
J gene: TRBJ2-7
CDR3 protein: CASRFLRDRVYEQYF
CDR3 DNA: TGTGCCAGCAGATTCCTCCGGGACAGGGTCTACGAGCAGTACTTC

V gene: TRBV18
clone size: -
D gene: TRBD2
J gene: TRBJ2-3
CDR3 protein: CASSPGPWGGLTDTQYF
CDR3 DNA: TGTGCCAGCTCACCGGGCCCTTGGGGAGGGCTCACAGATACGCAGTATTTT

V gene: TRBV11-2
clone size: -
D gene: -
J gene: TRBJ2-6
CDR3 protein: CASSPARARPLSGANVLTF
CDR3 DNA: TGTGCCAGCAGCCCAGCTAGGGCCCGTCCACTCTCTGGGGCCAACGTCCTGACTTTC

V gene: TRBV7-9
clone size: -
D gene: TRBD2
J gene: TRBJ2-1
CDR3 protein: CASSLSLADDNEQFF
CDR3 DNA: TGTGCCAGCAGCTTAAGTCTAGCGGATGACAATGAGCAGTTCTTC

V gene: TRBV29-1
clone size: -
D gene: TRBD1
J gene: TRBJ1-5
CDR3 protein: CSVDRGNQPQHF
CDR3 DNA: TGCAGCGTCGACAGGGGGAATCAGCCCCAGCATTTT

V gene: TRBV11-2
clone size: -
D gene: -
J gene: TRBJ2-3
CDR3 protein: CASSFGPGSDTQYF
CDR3 DNA: TGTGCCAGCAGCTTCGGGCCCGGTTCAGATACGCAGTATTTT

V gene: TRBV10-3
clone size: few
D gene: -
J gene: TRBJ1-5
CDR3 protein: CAISVRQGDQPQHF
CDR3 DNA: TGTGCCATCAGTGTAAGGCAGGGTGATCAGCCCCAGCATTTT

V gene: TRBV2
clone size: -
D gene: TRBD1
J gene: TRBJ1-2
CDR3 protein: CASRGQQAQYGYTF
CDR3 DNA: TGTGCCAGCAGGGGACAGCAGGCCCAGTATGGCTACACCTTC

V gene: TRBV5-1
clone size: -
D gene: -
J gene: TRBJ2-5
CDR3 protein: CASSLGLGETQYF
CDR3 DNA: TGCGCCAGCAGCTTGGGGCTTGGTGAGACCCAGTACTTC

V gene: TRBV29-1
clone size: -
D gene: TRBD1
J gene: TRBJ2-5
CDR3 protein: CSVEGQGMRETQYF
CDR3 DNA: TGCAGCGTTGAAGGACAGGGTATGAGAGAGACCCAGTACTTC

V gene: TRBV6-6
clone size: -
D gene: TRBD1
J gene: TRBJ1-4
CDR3 protein: CASRTTGVNEKLFF
CDR3 DNA: TGTGCCAGCAGGACAACAGGGGTAAATGAAAAACTGTTTTTT

V gene: TRBV7-9
clone size: few
D gene: -
J gene: TRBJ2-1
CDR3 protein: CASSLAGGSGEQFF
CDR3 DNA: TGTGCCAGCAGCTTAGCGGGAGGCAGCGGTGAGCAGTTCTTC